These T cell receptor beta chains were read from a single sample in a study of beta chain features in type 1 diabetes. The data were produced by immunoSEQ multiplex PCR, yet TCRdb's version contains in-frame clones alone and is incomplete. The sample carries hundreds of thousands of clones, 15% to 17% recorded once. Sample: naive CD4+ T cells from blood. Source of these receptors: a man aged 18 to 30 in good health. CDR3s include the opening cysteine and the closing phenylalanine or tryptophan. Each record gives: clone size, V gene, J gene, D gene, CDR3 DNA, CDR3 protein. The D gene is left open where the match is weak. Clone sizes are given selectively: once, few, many, or a class where the clone is expanded.

>few|TRBV5-6|TRBJ2-7|TRBD1
TGTGCCAGCAGCGCCGTACAGGGGATCTACGAGCAGTACTTC
CASSAVQGIYEQYF
>few|TRBV29-1|TRBJ1-1|-
TGCAGCGTTAGATCGTGGGAACGGATGAACACTGAAGCTTTCTTT
CSVRSWERMNTEAFF
>few|TRBV7-3|TRBJ1-1|-
TGTGCCAGCAGCTTAGACCGGGAGAACACTGAAGCTTTCTTT
CASSLDRENTEAFF
>-|TRBV28|TRBJ2-2|-
TGTGCCAGCAGCTCCCGGCAGGGTTGGAGCACCGGGGAGCTGTTTTTT
CASSSRQGWSTGELFF
>-|TRBV6-1|TRBJ1-5|-
TGTGCCAGCAATTCTGGGGACAAGAGCAATCAGCCCCAGCATTTT
CASNSGDKSNQPQHF
>-|TRBV7-9|TRBJ1-5|-
TGTGCCAGCAGCTTAGTTGGGCGGATCAATCAGCCCCAGCATTTT
CASSLVGRINQPQHF
>-|TRBV5-4|TRBJ1-2|-
TGTGCCAGCAGCTTGGTGCGGTTTGCTAACAGGACCTATGGCTACACCTTC
CASSLVRFANRTYGYTF
>-|TRBV20-1|TRBJ2-3|-
TGCAGTGCTAGACAGGCAGATACGCAGTATTTT
CSARQADTQYF
>few|TRBV7-9|TRBJ2-5|-
TGTGCCAGCAGCCGGACAGGAGGGAGACTACAAGAGACCCAGTACTTC
CASSRTGGRLQETQYF
>-|TRBV7-3|TRBJ2-7|TRBD1
TGTGCCAGCAGCTTCGACAGGGCTGATCGCGAGCAGTACTTC
CASSFDRADREQYF
>-|TRBV4-3|TRBJ1-3|-
TGCGCCAGCAGCCCCAGCGAGGTAGAGCGAAGAAACACCATATATTTT
CASSPSEVERRNTIYF
>-|TRBV15|TRBJ1-2|-
TGTGCCACCAGCAGAGAGGCGGCAGGGAAATATGGCTACACCTTC
CATSREAAGKYGYTF
>once|TRBV6-1|TRBJ2-5|-
TGTGCCAGCAGCCAGTTAGGAGAGACCCAGTACTTC
CASSQLGETQYF
>-|TRBV19|TRBJ1-5|TRBD1
TGTGCCAGTAGTTGGACAGGGGCCCAGCCCCAGCATTTT
CASSWTGAQPQHF
>few|TRBV29-1|TRBJ1-5|-
TGCAGCGTTGAGGGAGGGCCCAATCAGCCCCAGCATTTT
CSVEGGPNQPQHF
>few|TRBV30|TRBJ2-2|TRBD1
TGTGCCCGACCCTCGGGACAGAGAACCGGGGAGCTGTTTTTT
CARPSGQRTGELFF
>-|TRBV7-2|TRBJ1-2|-
TGTGCCAGCAGCCCAACAGGGTCTCTCTATGGCTACACCTTC
CASSPTGSLYGYTF
>-|TRBV7-2|TRBJ1-1|-
TGTGCCAGCAGCTTAGATGCAGGGCTGAGAACTGAAGCTTTCTTT
CASSLDAGLRTEAFF
>-|TRBV16|TRBJ2-7|TRBD1
TGTGCCAGCAGCGCTCACGGGACAGGGTCCTACGAGCAGTACTTC
CASSAHGTGSYEQYF
>few|TRBV27|TRBJ1-2|-
TGTGCCAGCAGTTTAGCAGTTAACTATGGCTACACCTTC
CASSLAVNYGYTF
>-|TRBV23-1|TRBJ2-7|-
TGCGCCAGCAGTTTGAAGGCGGGGGACAGGTACGAGCAGTACTTC
CASSLKAGDRYEQYF
>-|TRBV28|TRBJ2-5|TRBD1
TGTGCCAGCAGTTCGCCGGGACAGGGAATAGAGACCCAGTACTTC
CASSSPGQGIETQYF
>few|TRBV18|TRBJ1-1|TRBD1
TGTGCCAGCTCACCACTGGGACAGGCTGGGAACACTGAAGCTTTCTTT
CASSPLGQAGNTEAFF
>-|TRBV5-6|TRBJ2-2|-
TGTGCCAGCAGCTTGGACAGGGTCATGGTCGCGAACACCGGGGAGCTGTTTTTT
CASSLDRVMVANTGELFF
>once|TRBV15|TRBJ1-3|TRBD1
TGTGCCACCAGCAGGACAGGGGGCCTCCCTTACTCTGGAAACACCATATATTTT
CATSRTGGLPYSGNTIYF
>few|TRBV6-1|TRBJ1-5|TRBD1
TGTGCCAGCACCGGGGACAGGAGCAACAATCAGCCCCAGCATTTT
CASTGDRSNNQPQHF
>few|TRBV9|TRBJ1-1|TRBD1
TGTGCCAGCAGCAAAGGACAGGGTTACACTGAAGCTTTCTTT
CASSKGQGYTEAFF
>-|TRBV4-3|TRBJ1-6|-
TGCGCCAGCAGCCAAGTTGGGACAATTAATTCACCCCTCCACTTT
CASSQVGTINSPLHF
>few|TRBV9|TRBJ2-1|-
TGTGCCAGCAGCGTCCGACAGTTCTTCTCCTACAATGAGCAGTTCTTC
CASSVRQFFSYNEQFF
>few|TRBV7-9|TRBJ2-7|TRBD1
TGTGCCAGCAGCCCACGGACAGGACCCTACGAGCAGTACTTC
CASSPRTGPYEQYF
>few|TRBV6-5|TRBJ2-1|-
TGTGCCAGCAGTTACGGATCTCGGACTATTGAGCAGTTCTTC
CASSYGSRTIEQFF
>few|TRBV11-1|TRBJ1-5|-
TGTGCCAGCAGCTTAGGCAGAAATCAGCCCCAGCATTTT
CASSLGRNQPQHF
>few|TRBV5-1|TRBJ2-5|-
TGCGCCAGCAGCTTGGAAAGGGTAGAGACCCAGTACTTC
CASSLERVETQYF
>few|TRBV19|TRBJ2-1|TRBD2
TGTGCCAGTAGTCAAGCGGGGGCTGAGCAGTTCTTC
CASSQAGAEQFF
>-|TRBV7-2|TRBJ2-3|TRBD2
TGTGCCAGCAGCGTTAGCGGGGGGACCACAGATACGCAGTATTTT
CASSVSGGTTDTQYF
>-|TRBV18|TRBJ2-5|-
TGTGCCAGCTCACCTGACTCGAAAGAGACCCAGTACTTC
CASSPDSKETQYF
>-|TRBV7-2|TRBJ2-7|TRBD1
TGTGCCAGCAGCTTACTGGGACAGGGGTCCTACGAGCAGTACTTC
CASSLLGQGSYEQYF
>few|TRBV7-2|TRBJ1-3|-
TGTGCCAGCAGCCGCTCTGGAAACACCATATATTTT
CASSRSGNTIYF
>few|TRBV5-1|TRBJ2-7|-
TGCGCCAGCAGCTTCTCGGGGCCCTACGAGCAGTACTTC
CASSFSGPYEQYF
>few|TRBV7-3|TRBJ2-7|-
TGTGCCAGCACCCCGGCAGGGGCGCGACTATACGAGCAGTACTTC
CASTPAGARLYEQYF
>-|TRBV7-6|TRBJ1-3|-
TGTGCCAGCAGTTCAGAAGCTCGCTCTGGAAACACCATATATTTT
CASSSEARSGNTIYF
>few|TRBV19|TRBJ2-6|-
TGTGCCAGTAGGCCTTTCGACTCTGGGGCCAACGTCCTGACTTTC
CASRPFDSGANVLTF
>-|TRBV7-2|TRBJ2-7|-
TGTGCCAGCAGTCGAGGGACCGGGCCCTACGAGCAGTACTTC
CASSRGTGPYEQYF
>few|TRBV21-1|TRBJ2-7|-
TGTGCCAGCAGCAAGGTCCGGGTCGACTACGAGCAGTACTTC
CASSKVRVDYEQYF
>-|TRBV20-1|TRBJ2-7|-
TGCAGTGCCCTTCCGGGCAAGCAGTACTTC
CSALPGKQYF
>-|TRBV2|TRBJ2-2|TRBD2
TGTGCCAGCAGTGAAGTGGCGGGGGGCTACCTCTTT
CASSEVAGGYLF
>-|TRBV14|TRBJ2-2|-
TGTGCCAGCAGCCAAGATAGGACACCCACCGGGGAGCTGTTTTTT
CASSQDRTPTGELFF
>-|TRBV19|TRBJ1-4|TRBD1
TGTGCCAGTAGTATAGGACGACAGGGTTCGAGCTTAAATGAAAAACTGTTTTTT
CASSIGRQGSSLNEKLFF